One TCR beta chain is described in this entry. Its antigen remains unidentified. There are no base qualities to consult, and no much larger clone falls within one base. These reads were obtained on an Illumina NovaSeq 6000. TCRalpha and TCRbeta cDNA libraries were built by 5'RACE with constant-segment primers, adding sample barcodes and unique molecular identifiers. RNA was extracted from every sample with Trizol reagent. Library amplification was performed in two PCR steps, and a second sample barcode and Illumina TruSeq adapters were introduced in the second step. Libraries were sequenced on an Illumina NovaSeq with 2 x 150 bp paired-end reads. The authors' pipeline ran thus. The reads were demultiplexed and collapsed into UMI-guided consensus sequences using migec v1.2.7. Using mixcr v2.1.11, UMI consensuses were aligned to TRA and TRB V and J templates and then assembled into clonotypes. Expanded or contracted clonotypes were those called significant by both edgeR and NoisET, with noise models trained on biological replicates. For edgeR calls, the thresholds were a false discovery rate-adjusted p below 0.01 and a log2 fold-change of 1. As an exploratory analysis of dynamics, max-normalized trajectories of the 1000 most abundant clonotypes were examined with PCA combined with hierarchical clustering. Each responding clone was given a CD4 or CD8 phenotype based on the CD4+ and CD8+ repertoires, which had been sequenced separately. Using fastp trimming at Q25 and MiXCR clonotype assembly, TCRdb reanalyzed the public sequencing data and kept in-frame beta chains. Each CDR3 protein gets just one entry, which takes the most common genes and DNA from the rows behind it. TCRdb, not the original authors, processed these V and J calls. The sample contains more than 150,000 distinct CDR3 sequences, roughly 12% of them found a single time. Around 3.8% of the sample goes to the ten largest clones.

The germline V gene yields SGHRS for CDR1 and YFSETQ for CDR2. Including cysteine and phenylalanine, the CDR3 has 17 amino acids. Kept here is only the CDR3 DNA, which spans 51 bases and is read in frame from base 1. Trimming takes 1 base off V and 7 bases off J; junction bases not matched to a gene: 15. The data belong to a study of T-cell memory formation after mild COVID-19 (dated by TCRdb to about 2021). A note on the overall study: TCR sequence clusters from the two donors were largely donor specific. In two donors, T-cell clones that expanded and contracted after mild COVID-19 were followed by sequencing TCRalpha and TCRbeta repertoires longitudinally. Two young, previously healthy adult volunteers, one female and one male, were included in the cohort. Paper-wide results and their limitations: Clones contracting from day 15 to 85 had balanced CD4/CD8 phenotypes, while a second wave expanding from day 15 to 37 was biased towards CD4+. Contracting CD4+ clones were found mainly in CM and EM memory subsets, while CD8+ clones were enriched in EMRA. The study included only a couple of mild cases, and larger cohorts that include severe cases with pre-infection samples were judged to be necessary. Whether the second-wave clones peaking on day 37 were SARS-CoV-2 specific was not confirmed. Some responding clones were detected in pre-infection memory, which suggested that pre-existing cross-reactive memory T cells had joined the SARS-CoV-2 response.

PBMCs were isolated by Ficoll-Paque density gradient centrifugation. Rearrangement joined TRBV5-1 to TRBJ1-1; 8 of the junction bases match TRBD1. The sample was PBMCs or a T cell subset sorted from them (not recorded which). The TCR sequence derives from a man aged 18 to 35 who had mild COVID-19 (a few samples of this study predate the infection). The sample titles of this study are shuffled in the database, so cell type and time point are left out; the donor was told from shared clones. At the DNA level, the sequence is TGCGCCAGCAGCTTGAATCCGGGCCTGACAGGGGCAATTGAAGCTTTCTTT. The encoded protein is CASSLNPGLTGAIEAFF.